Following are 17 T cell receptor beta chains from one sample sequenced in a study of blood T cell repertoires in COVID-19. The data were produced by immunoSEQ multiplex PCR, yet TCRdb's version contains in-frame clones alone and is incomplete. The sample gives around 170,000 clones, 84% of which show up once; 11% to 15% is in the top ten. Sequencing input: peripheral blood. The receptor set was obtained from a man aged 18 to 35 with active or convalescent COVID-19.

This clone was counted between two and nine times. The rearrangement joins TRBV19 to TRBJ2-1; D not resolved. The V end was cut by 3 bases, the J end by 9 bases, with 15 bases between. CDR3 size: 14 residues. Germline CDR1 LNHDA, CDR2 SQIVND (reference sequence). The CDR3 region has the DNA TGTGCCAGTAGTATGGGCCAGGTAATGGGTGAGCAGTTCTTC. Amino acids: CASSMGQVMGEQFF.

This clone was detected only once. The chain carries TRBV7-6 and TRBJ2-3; a weak D match, TRBD1 (9 bases). The CDR3 covers 14 residues. The V end lost 5 bases, the J end lost 11 bases, and 20 bases lay between the germline ends. From germline, CDR1 is SGHVS and CDR2 FNYEAQ. The CDR3 DNA reads TGTGCCAGCAGCCTACGGGGGGGACAGGGTAGGCAGTATTTT. Encoded protein: CASSLRGGQGRQYF.

The V call is TRBV7-6, the J call TRBJ1-5; D remains ambiguous. Germline V gene data show CDR1 as SGHVS and CDR2 as FNYEAQ. The CDR3 is made up of 12 amino acids. Trimming pared 5 bases from V and 6 bases from J, leaving 8 bases between. In DNA, the CDR3 is TGTGCCAGCAGCCTAGGCGGTCAGCCCCAGCATTTT. Translating it yields CASSLGGQPQHF. Based on the CDR3 plus reference TRBV7-6 and TRBJ1-5, the full variable domain is GAGVSQSPRYKVTKRGQDVALRCDPISGHVSLYWYRQALGQGPEFLTYFNYEAQQDKSGLPNDRFSAERPEGSISTLTIQRTEQRDSAMYRCASSLGGQPQHFGDGTRLSIL.

The chain recombines TRBV27 with TRBJ2-7; TRBD1 is a possible D gene (5 bases). Germline V gives CDR1 MNHEY, CDR2 SMNVEV (reference sequence). Between the trimmed V and J ends, which lost 4 bases and 0 bases, there was a span of 7 bases. This CDR3 comprises 13 residues. The CDR3 is CASSWGSSYEQYF. As DNA, the CDR3 is TGTGCCAGCAGTTGGGGCAGCTCCTACGAGCAGTACTTC.

The chain combines TRBV25-1 with TRBJ1-3; tentative D call: TRBD1 (5 bases). CDR3 length: 15 amino acids. Germline V gene sequence: CDR1 MGHDK, CDR2 SYGVNS. The ends were cut back, 6 bases at V and 4 bases at J, with 16 bases in the middle. CDR3 nucleotide sequence: TGTGCCAGCAGACGGCAAGGGGCGGGAGGAAACACCATATATTTT. Translating it yields CASRRQGAGGNTIYF.

CDR3 amino acids: CASSRGLAGGQTQYF. DNA for the CDR3: TGTGCCAGCAGCCGCGGACTAGCGGGCGGGCAGACCCAGTACTTC. The chain is built from TRBV3-1 (or the pseudogene TRBV3-2) and TRBJ2-5; 11 bases agree with TRBD2. V shed 4 bases and J 6 bases; nucleotides not matched to a gene: 7. The germline V gene has CDR1 LGHDT and CDR2 YNNKEL (reference sequence). The CDR3 runs 15 residues.

V is TRBV11-2 and J is TRBJ2-1; D remains unclear. This CDR3 is 12 amino acids long. With 5 bases removed from V and 5 bases from J, the gap between germline ends came to 7 bases. Germline CDR1 is SGHAT and CDR2 is FQNNGV. The CDR3 sequence: CASSLNNNEQFF. In DNA, the CDR3 is TGTGCCAGCAGCCTTAATAACAATGAGCAGTTCTTC.

V is TRBV5-5 and J is TRBJ2-3, with TRBD2 matching over 11 bases. Germline V lookup: CDR1 SGHKS, CDR2 YYEKEE (reference sequence). This CDR3 has 17 residues. V shed 3 bases and J 2 bases; nucleotides not matched to a gene: 8. The CDR3 protein is CASSSQRLAGLTDTQYF. CDR3 DNA sequence: TGTGCCAGCAGCTCGCAGAGACTAGCGGGGCTCACAGATACGCAGTATTTT. Combining the CDR3 with reference TRBV5-5 and TRBJ2-3 gives the whole variable domain DAGVTQSPTHLIKTRGQQVTLRCSPISGHKSVSWYQQVLGQGPQFIFQYYEKEERGRGNFPDRFSARQFPNYSSELNVNALLLGDSALYLCASSSQRLAGLTDTQYFGPGTRLTVL.

V gene TRBV6-4 combines with J gene TRBJ2-2; 10 bases line up with TRBD1. Trimming at V came to 8 bases and at J to 0 bases, leaving 6 bases not matched to a gene. Germline V gives CDR1 MRHNA, CDR2 SNTAGT. This CDR3 spans 16 amino acids. The CDR3 loop is CASGDRGPTNTGELFF. The CDR3 DNA follows: TGTGCCAGCGGGGACAGGGGCCCTACGAACACCGGGGAGCTGTTTTTT.

The CDR3 protein is CASNVDEQYF. CDR3 nucleotide sequence: TGCGCCAGCAATGTCGACGAGCAGTACTTC. This rearrangement joins TRBV10-1 to TRBJ2-7; unclear D gene. Between the trimmed V and J ends, which lost 7 bases and 5 bases, there was a span of 6 bases. In germline, CDR1 is WNHNN, CDR2 SYGVQD (reference sequence). The CDR3 loop spans 10 amino acids.

The V gene is TRBV19, the J gene TRBJ1-1; D is unresolved. This CDR3 is 12 amino acids long. The V gene lost 6 bases and the J gene lost 1 base, with 6 bases spanning the gap. CDR1 is LNHDA and CDR2 is SQIVND in the germline V gene (reference sequence). The CDR3 loop reads CASRGGNTEAFF. CDR3 sequence (DNA): TGTGCCAGTAGGGGAGGGAACACTGAAGCTTTCTTT.

This clone showed up just a few times. The chain couples TRBV29-1 to TRBJ2-3, with D unresolved. The CDR3 covers 15 residues. Germline values: CDR1 SQVTM, CDR2 ANQGSEA. Trimming left V 1 base short and J 5 bases short, with 16 bases between. CDR3 sequence (DNA): TGCAGCGTTGAAGGAGACTCCGCCCGTATAGATACGCAGTATTTT. It specifies CSVEGDSARIDTQYF.

This chain connects TRBV6-1 to TRBJ1-5; tentatively, D is TRBD1 (6 bases). CDR1 and CDR2 from the germline V gene are MNHNS and SASEGT. V shed 4 bases and J shed 7 bases, with 20 bases lying between them. CDR3 length: 16 amino acids. CDR3 nucleotides: TGTGCCAGCAGTGGCCCACAGGGTTTGTCGGGACAGCCCCAGCATTTT. Amino acid sequence: CASSGPQGLSGQPQHF.

The rearrangement uses TRBV7-9 and TRBJ1-4; TRBD1 agrees at 9 bases. The junction had 6 bases not matched to a gene; V was cut back by 5 bases and J by 2 bases. The CDR3 covers 16 residues. Germline loops: CDR1 SEHNR, CDR2 FQNEAQ (reference sequence). This CDR3 reads CASSHGTGTTNEKLFF. CDR3 in DNA: TGTGCCAGCAGCCACGGGACAGGGACTACTAATGAAAAACTGTTTTTT.

J is TRBJ2-5 and V is TRBV3-1 (or the pseudogene TRBV3-2), with a tentative D call TRBD1 (5 bases). Between the trimmed V and J ends, which lost 3 bases and 1 base, there was a span of 9 bases. The CDR3 covers 14 residues. Germline-derived CDR1 and CDR2 are LGHDT and YNNKEL (reference sequence). The CDR3 loop reads CASSQGQFQETQYF. In nucleotides, the CDR3 is TGTGCCAGCAGCCAGGGGCAGTTCCAAGAGACCCAGTACTTC.

The genes are TRBV5-1 and TRBJ1-5; D perhaps matches TRBD1 (5 bases). Between the trimmed V and J ends, which lost 4 bases and 2 bases, there was a span of 7 bases. The CDR3 is 13 residues long. Per germline, CDR1 SGHRS and CDR2 YFSETQ. The CDR3 nucleotides read TGCGCCAGCAGCCCGGGGGGCAATCAGCCCCAGCATTTT. Translation gives CASSPGGNQPQHF.

In this sample, this clone turned up a few times. The genes are TRBV5-1 and TRBJ1-4; TRBD1 aligns across 8 bases. The germline V gene encodes CDR1 SGHRS and CDR2 YFSETQ. The CDR3 contains 18 residues. The J segment lost 0 bases and the V segment lost 2 bases, leaving 9 bases of the junction unmatched. CDR3 loop: CASSLRDRSLATNEKLFF. The CDR3 nucleotides read TGCGCCAGCAGCTTAAGGGACAGGTCCCTTGCAACTAATGAAAAACTGTTTTTT.